This T cell receptor beta chain originates from a study of blood T cell repertoires in COVID-19. In the study overall: The analysed material was cDNA or gDNA that came from T cells, B-cell-depleted T cells, or PBMCs.

Source study methods: Cell counts per sample came from amplifying reference gene primers. Sequenced by immunoSEQ multiplex PCR; TCRdb stores in-frame clones only, minus some. V and J calls and clone size are those listed in that table; D and trimming were worked out from the DNA. The table has under 300,000 clones, under 90% seen once. V lost 6 bases and J lost 5, with 20 bases in between. The CDR3 has 15 amino acids. CDR1 MNHEY and CDR2 SMNVEV come from the germline V gene (reference sequence). The chain has TRBV27 and TRBJ2-7; perhaps TRBD1 as D (6 bases). The receptor comes from a woman in her sixties or seventies with active or convalescent COVID-19. The sequencing sample was made of peripheral blood. Here the CDR3 reads CASSQGFQEFHEQYF. CDR3 DNA: TGTGCCAGCAGCCAGGGGTTCCAGGAGTTCCACGAGCAGTACTTC.